This T cell receptor (beta chain) is drawn from a study of blood T cell repertoires in COVID-19. At the level of the study: The analysed material was cDNA or gDNA that came from T cells, B-cell-depleted T cells, or PBMCs.

Germline CDR1 MNHEY, CDR2 SVGEGT. The V and J ends lost 8 bases and 4 bases respectively, with 18 bases between them. The CDR3 is 15 amino acids. Per the original data handling: Reference gene primers were amplified, and this amplification served to estimate nucleated cell counts. TCRdb keeps only in-frame clones here, not all; method: immunoSEQ multiplex PCR. The V and J calls and the clone size are those of that table, but D and trimming were determined from the DNA. Of about 56,000 clones in the sample, about 89% are singletons; the top ten hold over 15%. Sequenced material: peripheral blood. The rearrangement uses TRBV6-2 or TRBV6-3 and TRBJ2-1, with D tentatively TRBD2 (7 bases). The sequence derives from a human donor in a cohort sampled during active COVID-19. The CDR3 protein is CASRLTGGTYNEQFF. The CDR3 nucleotides read TGTGCCAGCCGCCTTACCGGGGGGACATACAATGAGCAGTTCTTC.